The 17 T cell receptor beta chains below come from one sample, sequenced in a study of radiotherapy plus CTLA-4 blockade in lung cancer. Data came from immunoSEQ multiplex PCR; TCRdb stores just in-frame clones and leaves some out. The sample contains about 97,000 clones, 65% to 80% of which appear only once. Sequenced here: peripheral blood, sampled from a patient treated with radiotherapy plus ipilimumab. The source of these receptors is a human donor with non-small cell lung cancer who had a partial response to radiotherapy plus ipilimumab. Some clones in this sample may be carry-over from other donors' samples.

The rearrangement links TRBV14 to TRBJ2-3; the match to TRBD1 covers 7 bases. Per the germline V gene, CDR1 is SGHDN and CDR2 is FVKESK. V gave up 0 bases and J gave up 1 base; unmatched junction bases: 4. The CDR3 loop spans 16 amino acids. The CDR3 region is CASSQDLGQGTDTQYF. The CDR3 DNA reads TGTGCCAGCAGCCAAGATCTAGGACAGGGCACAGATACGCAGTATTTT.

This clone was seen repeatedly, ten times or more. The rearrangement uses TRBV10-3 and TRBJ2-7; TRBD1 matches 9 bases. The CDR3 loop spans 16 amino acids. Losses at the gene ends were 0 bases for V and 1 base for J; bases not matched to a gene: 4. Germline CDR1 and CDR2: ENHRY and SYGVKD. The CDR3 is CAISESSGTGSYEQYF. In nucleotides, the CDR3 is TGTGCCATCAGTGAGTCGTCGGGGACAGGGTCCTACGAGCAGTACTTC.

There are a few counts of this clone. The V call is TRBV29-1, the J call TRBJ2-1, with 8 nucleotides matching TRBD2. The CDR3 consists of 14 residues. Trimming removed 6 bases from V and 8 bases from J; junction bases left unmatched: 12. Per germline, CDR1 SQVTM and CDR2 ANQGSEA. The CDR3 loop reads CSVEGLVGVHEQFF. In nucleotides, the CDR3 is TGCAGCGTGGAGGGACTAGTCGGAGTTCATGAGCAGTTCTTC.

The V call is TRBV5-6, the J call TRBJ2-4; D possibly corresponds to TRBD2 (5 bases). The CDR3 sequence is 15 residues long. CDR1 and CDR2 (germline): SGHDT, YYEEEE. V lost 1 base and J lost 0, with 8 bases in between. CDR3: CASSLFGLAKNIQYF. As DNA, the CDR3 is TGTGCCAGCAGCTTGTTCGGACTAGCCAAAAACATTCAGTACTTC.

The chain has TRBV18 and TRBJ2-2, with D hard to call. The CDR3 is made up of 13 amino acids. Trimming pared 3 bases from V and 1 base from J, leaving 3 bases between. Germline lookup yields CDR1 KGHSH and CDR2 LQKENI. DNA of the CDR3: TGTGCCAGCTCACCCATGAACACCGGGGAGCTGTTTTTT. This translates into CASSPMNTGELFF.

V is TRBV2 and J is TRBJ1-6; 8 bases agree with TRBD1. With V trimmed by 8 bases and J by 7 bases, 7 bases remained unmatched. The CDR3 spans 14 residues. Germline V gene lookup returns CDR1 SNHLY and CDR2 FYNNEI. CDR3 loop: CASGGQAGNSPLHF. The DNA for the CDR3 is TGTGCCAGCGGGGGACAGGCCGGCAATTCACCCCTCCACTTT.

This clone was seen only a few times. The chain recombines TRBV10-3 with TRBJ2-6; a weak D match, TRBD1 (5 bases). The germline V gene has CDR1 ENHRY and CDR2 SYGVKD. This CDR3 comprises 17 residues. Trimming removed 6 bases from V and 0 bases from J, with 15 bases in between. The CDR3 coding sequence is TGTGCCATCAGCCGGTTGGGGCTCAACTCTGGGGCCAACGTCCTGACTTTC. This sequence encodes CAISRLGLNSGANVLTF.

This chain links TRBV6-6 with TRBJ2-5, with 7 bases aligning to TRBD2. From germline, CDR1 is MNHNY and CDR2 SVGAGI (reference sequence). The length of the CDR3 is 13 residues. With V trimmed by 5 bases and J by 4 bases, 4 bases remained unmatched. This CDR3 is CASSPPGGETQYF. In DNA form, the CDR3 reads TGTGCCAGCAGTCCCCCGGGAGGAGAGACCCAGTACTTC.

The chain joins TRBV27 to TRBJ1-2; 9 nucleotides match TRBD1. With V trimmed by 5 bases and J by 6 bases, 10 bases remained unmatched. CDR1 and CDR2 (germline): MNHEY, SMNVEV (reference sequence). CDR3 size: 15 residues. CDR3 sequence (DNA): TGTGCCAGCAGTCCCGCCCCGGACAGGGGTAATGGCTACACCTTC. Protein product: CASSPAPDRGNGYTF.

This clone has more than one count but fewer than ten. J is TRBJ2-1 and V is TRBV5-1; 7 positions agree with TRBD1. The V gene's germline CDR1 is SGHRS and CDR2 YFSETQ. This CDR3 spans 15 amino acids. With 4 bases clipped from V and 4 bases from J, the junction kept 8 bases outside the gene matches. The CDR3 nucleotides are TGCGCCAGCAGCCTGGGACAGAGTAGGTACAATGAGCAGTTCTTC. It translates to CASSLGQSRYNEQFF.

This clone was detected a few times. The rearrangement uses TRBV6-6 and TRBJ1-1; TRBD1 is a possible D gene (5 bases). The CDR3 totals 13 residues. Trimming cost V 4 bases and J 8 bases, with 14 bases left between them. Germline-derived CDR1 and CDR2 are MNHNY and SVGAGI (reference sequence). The CDR3 region has the DNA TGTGCCAGCAGTTCATTAGACAGTGCCGAAGCTTTCTTT. Its protein product is CASSSLDSAEAFF.

The sample holds a few counts of this clone. V and J are TRBV11-3 and TRBJ1-6; D call uncertain. This CDR3 is 14 amino acids long. Germline CDR1 and CDR2: SGHNT and YENEEA. Between the trimmed V and J ends, which lost 5 bases and 1 base, there was a span of 6 bases. CDR3 bases: TGTGCCAGCAGCGTCGTATCCTATAATTCACCCCTCCACTTT. It is translated as CASSVVSYNSPLHF.

The rearrangement uses TRBV6-5 and TRBJ1-1, with TRBD1 as a possible D gene (6 bases). The V gene lost 7 bases and the J gene lost 3 bases, with 18 bases spanning the gap. CDR3 length equals 15 residues. In germline, CDR1 is MNHEY, CDR2 SVGAGI. CDR3 DNA: TGTGCCAGCACATGGAACAGGGCGGGAGACACTGAAGCTTTCTTT. Translating it yields CASTWNRAGDTEAFF.

The V and J genes are TRBV6-1 and TRBJ1-2, with D tentatively TRBD1 (6 bases). The CDR3 is 12 amino acids. V lost 8 bases, J lost 3 bases, and 10 bases lay in between. Germline V gene lookup returns CDR1 MNHNS and CDR2 SASEGT. The chain's CDR3 is CASEGVDYGYTF. The CDR3 nucleotides are TGTGCCAGCGAGGGGGTTGACTATGGCTACACCTTC.

In this sample, this clone turned up once. The rearrangement joins TRBV7-9 to TRBJ2-4; 11 bases are shared with TRBD2. The CDR3 totals 18 residues. V dropped 5 bases and J dropped 0; count of bases not matched to a gene: 9. From germline, CDR1 is SEHNR and CDR2 FQNEAQ (reference sequence). The CDR3 protein is CASSPLIAGGLAKNIQYF. The CDR3 DNA is TGTGCCAGCAGCCCCCTCATAGCGGGGGGGCTAGCCAAAAACATTCAGTACTTC.

This chain links TRBV6-5 with TRBJ2-7; 8 bases match TRBD2. Germline CDR1 reads MNHEY; CDR2 reads SVGAGI. The CDR3 extends over 14 amino acids. Trimming removed 6 bases from V and 1 base from J; junction bases left unmatched: 5. Here the CDR3 reads CASRPGGGSYEQYF. CDR3 nucleotides: TGTGCCAGCAGGCCGGGAGGGGGGTCCTACGAGCAGTACTTC.

The chain combines TRBV7-2 with TRBJ2-2, with 9 bases fitting TRBD2. The V gene's germline CDR1 is SGHTA and CDR2 FQGNSA. The trim removed 1 base at V and 6 bases at J, leaving 3 bases unmatched. This CDR3 has 15 amino acids. In nucleotides, the CDR3 is TGTGCCAGCAGCTTAGGGCTAGCGGGGTCCGGGGAGCTGTTTTTT. Translated, it gives CASSLGLAGSGELFF.